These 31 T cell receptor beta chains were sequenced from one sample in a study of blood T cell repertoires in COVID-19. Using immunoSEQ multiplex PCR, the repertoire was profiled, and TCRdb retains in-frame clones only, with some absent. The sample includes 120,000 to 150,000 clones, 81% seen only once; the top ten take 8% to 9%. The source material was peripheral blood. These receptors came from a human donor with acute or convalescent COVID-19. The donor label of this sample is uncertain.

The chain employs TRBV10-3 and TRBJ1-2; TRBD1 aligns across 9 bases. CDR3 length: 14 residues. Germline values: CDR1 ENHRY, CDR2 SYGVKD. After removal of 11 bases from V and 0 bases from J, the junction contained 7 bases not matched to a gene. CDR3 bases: TGTGCCGCCTCCGACAGGGGGTCTAACTATGGCTACACCTTC. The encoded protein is CAASDRGSNYGYTF.

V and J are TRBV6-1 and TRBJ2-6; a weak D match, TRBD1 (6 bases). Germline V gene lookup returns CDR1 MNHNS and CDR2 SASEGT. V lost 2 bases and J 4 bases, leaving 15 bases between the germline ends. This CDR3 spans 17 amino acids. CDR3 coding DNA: TGTGCCAGCAGTGAATCGGCAGGGGTGACCGGGGCCAACGTCCTGACTTTC. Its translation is CASSESAGVTGANVLTF.

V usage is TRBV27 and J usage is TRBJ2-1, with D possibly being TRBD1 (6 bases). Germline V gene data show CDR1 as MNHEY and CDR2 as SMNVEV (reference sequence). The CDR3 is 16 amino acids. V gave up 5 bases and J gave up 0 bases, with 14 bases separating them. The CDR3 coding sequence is TGTGCCAGCAGTCTACAGGGAATGAGCTCCTACAATGAGCAGTTCTTC. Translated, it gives CASSLQGMSSYNEQFF.

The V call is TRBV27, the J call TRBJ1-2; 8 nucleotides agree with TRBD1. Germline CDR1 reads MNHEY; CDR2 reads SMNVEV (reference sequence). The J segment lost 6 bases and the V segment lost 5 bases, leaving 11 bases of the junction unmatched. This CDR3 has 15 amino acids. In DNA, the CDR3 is TGTGCCAGCAGTCCCGAGGACAGGGCGAGGGATGGCTACACCTTC. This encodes CASSPEDRARDGYTF.

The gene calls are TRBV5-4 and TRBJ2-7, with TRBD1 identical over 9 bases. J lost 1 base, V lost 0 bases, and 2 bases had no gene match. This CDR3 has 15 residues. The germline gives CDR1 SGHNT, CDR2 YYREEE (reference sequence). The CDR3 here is CASSLAGTGSYEQYF. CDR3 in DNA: TGTGCCAGCAGCTTGGCAGGGACAGGGTCCTACGAGCAGTACTTC.

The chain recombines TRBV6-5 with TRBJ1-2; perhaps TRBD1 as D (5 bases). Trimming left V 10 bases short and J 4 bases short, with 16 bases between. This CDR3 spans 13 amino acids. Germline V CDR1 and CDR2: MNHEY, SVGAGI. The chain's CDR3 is CATFREVGYGYTF. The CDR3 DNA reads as TGTGCCACTTTCAGGGAGGTGGGCTATGGCTACACCTTC.

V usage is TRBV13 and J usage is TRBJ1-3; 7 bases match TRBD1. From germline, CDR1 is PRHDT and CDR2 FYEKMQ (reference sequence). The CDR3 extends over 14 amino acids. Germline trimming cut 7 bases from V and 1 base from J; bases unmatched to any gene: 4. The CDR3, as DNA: TGTGCCAGCACCCAGGGGGGATCTGGAAACACCATATATTTT. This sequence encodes CASTQGGSGNTIYF.

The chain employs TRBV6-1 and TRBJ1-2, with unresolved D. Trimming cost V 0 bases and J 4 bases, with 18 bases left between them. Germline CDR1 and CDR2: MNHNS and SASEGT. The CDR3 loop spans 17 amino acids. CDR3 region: CASSEALRVGRAYGYTF. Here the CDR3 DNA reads TGTGCCAGCAGTGAAGCGCTTCGGGTGGGTCGAGCCTATGGCTACACCTTC.

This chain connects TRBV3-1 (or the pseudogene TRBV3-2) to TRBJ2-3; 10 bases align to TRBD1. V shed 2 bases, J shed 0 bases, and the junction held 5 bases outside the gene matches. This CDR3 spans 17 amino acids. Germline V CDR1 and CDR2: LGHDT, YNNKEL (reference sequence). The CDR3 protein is CASSQLRDRGSTDTQYF. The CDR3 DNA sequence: TGTGCCAGCAGCCAACTCCGGGACAGGGGTAGCACAGATACGCAGTATTTT.

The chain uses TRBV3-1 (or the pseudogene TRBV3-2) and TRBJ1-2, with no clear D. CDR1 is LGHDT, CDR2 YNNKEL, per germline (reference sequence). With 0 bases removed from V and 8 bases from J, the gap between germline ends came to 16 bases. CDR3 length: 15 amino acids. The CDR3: CASSQDLVALRGYTF. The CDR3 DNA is TGTGCCAGCAGCCAAGATCTAGTAGCCTTGAGGGGCTACACCTTC.

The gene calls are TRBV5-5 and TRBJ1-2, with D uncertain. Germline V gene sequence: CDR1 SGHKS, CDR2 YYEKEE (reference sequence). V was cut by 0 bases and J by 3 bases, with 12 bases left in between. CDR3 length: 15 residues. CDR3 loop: CASSLGGGNYYGYTF. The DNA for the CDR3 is TGTGCCAGCAGCTTGGGTGGAGGGAACTACTATGGCTACACCTTC.

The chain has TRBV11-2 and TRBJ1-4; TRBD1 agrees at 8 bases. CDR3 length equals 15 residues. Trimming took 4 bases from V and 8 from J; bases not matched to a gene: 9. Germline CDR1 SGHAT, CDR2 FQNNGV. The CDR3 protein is CASSSQTGVGEKLFF. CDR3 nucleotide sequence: TGTGCCAGCAGCTCTCAGACAGGGGTGGGCGAAAAACTGTTTTTT.

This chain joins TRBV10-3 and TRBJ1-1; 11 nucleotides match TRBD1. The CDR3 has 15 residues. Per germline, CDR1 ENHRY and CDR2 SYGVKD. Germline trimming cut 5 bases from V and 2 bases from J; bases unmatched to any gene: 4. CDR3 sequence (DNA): TGTGCCATCAGTTGGACAGGGGGCAGCAACACTGAAGCTTTCTTT. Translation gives CAISWTGGSNTEAFF.

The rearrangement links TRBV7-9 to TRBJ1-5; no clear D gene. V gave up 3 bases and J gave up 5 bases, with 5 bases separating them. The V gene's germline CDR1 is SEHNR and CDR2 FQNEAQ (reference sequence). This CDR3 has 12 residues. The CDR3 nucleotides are TGTGCCAGCAGCTTTTTAGATCAGCCCCAGCATTTT. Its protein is CASSFLDQPQHF.

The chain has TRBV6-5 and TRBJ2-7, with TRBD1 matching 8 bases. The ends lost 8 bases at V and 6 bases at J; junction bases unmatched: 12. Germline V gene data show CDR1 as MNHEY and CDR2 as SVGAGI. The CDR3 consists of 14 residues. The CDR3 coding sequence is TGTGCCAGCCAAATGGGGGACAGGATCGGCGAGCAGTACTTC. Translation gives CASQMGDRIGEQYF.

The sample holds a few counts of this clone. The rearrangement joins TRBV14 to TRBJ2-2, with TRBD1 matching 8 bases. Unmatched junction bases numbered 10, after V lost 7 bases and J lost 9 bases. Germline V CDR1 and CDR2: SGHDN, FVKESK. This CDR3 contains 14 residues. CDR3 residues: CASTRTGNLRELFF. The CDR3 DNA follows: TGTGCCAGCACCCGGACAGGGAATTTAAGGGAGCTGTTTTTT.

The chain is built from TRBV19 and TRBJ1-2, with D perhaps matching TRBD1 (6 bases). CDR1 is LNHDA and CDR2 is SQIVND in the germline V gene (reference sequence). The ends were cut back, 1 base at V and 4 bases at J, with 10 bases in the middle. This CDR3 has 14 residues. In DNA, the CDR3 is TGTGCCAGTAGTATAGGAGGGACACCCTATGGCTACACCTTC. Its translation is CASSIGGTPYGYTF.

The CDR3 DNA is TGTGCCAGCAGTTCAACAGGGCCCTATGGCTACACCTTC. Amino acids: CASSSTGPYGYTF. The chain carries TRBV7-2 and TRBJ1-2; possibly TRBD1 for D (6 bases). Germline V gene lookup returns CDR1 SGHTA and CDR2 FQGNSA. V dropped 6 bases and J dropped 4 bases, with 12 bases sitting between them. The CDR3 sequence is 13 residues long.

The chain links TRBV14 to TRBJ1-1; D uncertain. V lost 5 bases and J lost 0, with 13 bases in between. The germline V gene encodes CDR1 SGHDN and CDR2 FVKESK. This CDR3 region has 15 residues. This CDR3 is CASSEAVNLNTEAFF. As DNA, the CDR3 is TGTGCCAGCAGCGAAGCGGTCAATTTGAACACTGAAGCTTTCTTT.

In DNA form, the CDR3 reads TGTGCCAGCAGCTGGGGGACAGTTAATCAGCCCCAGCATTTT. It codes for CASSWGTVNQPQHF. This chain connects TRBV5-6 to TRBJ1-5; 7 nucleotides align to TRBD1. With 3 bases clipped from V and 4 bases from J, the junction kept 4 bases outside the gene matches. The CDR3 runs 14 residues. Germline CDR1 and CDR2: SGHDT and YYEEEE.

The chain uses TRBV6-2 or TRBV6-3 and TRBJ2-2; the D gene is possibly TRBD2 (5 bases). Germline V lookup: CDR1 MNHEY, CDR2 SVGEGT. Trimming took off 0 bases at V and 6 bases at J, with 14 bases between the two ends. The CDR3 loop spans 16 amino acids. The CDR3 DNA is TGTGCCAGCAGTTACTCAGGGATGGCTAGCCCCGGGGAGCTGTTTTTT. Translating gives CASSYSGMASPGELFF.

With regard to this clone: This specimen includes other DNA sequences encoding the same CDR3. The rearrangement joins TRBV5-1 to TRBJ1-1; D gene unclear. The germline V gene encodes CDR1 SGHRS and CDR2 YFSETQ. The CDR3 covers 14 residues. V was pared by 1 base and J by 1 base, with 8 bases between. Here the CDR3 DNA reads TGCGCCAGCAGCTTGTGGACTGGGAACACTGAAGCTTTCTTT. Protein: CASSLWTGNTEAFF. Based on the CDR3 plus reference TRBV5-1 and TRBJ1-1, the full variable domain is KAGVTQTPRYLIKTRGQQVTLSCSPISGHRSVSWYQQTPGQGLQFLFEYFSETQRNKGNFPGRFSGRQFSNSRSEMNVSTLELGDSALYLCASSLWTGNTEAFFGQGTRLTVV.

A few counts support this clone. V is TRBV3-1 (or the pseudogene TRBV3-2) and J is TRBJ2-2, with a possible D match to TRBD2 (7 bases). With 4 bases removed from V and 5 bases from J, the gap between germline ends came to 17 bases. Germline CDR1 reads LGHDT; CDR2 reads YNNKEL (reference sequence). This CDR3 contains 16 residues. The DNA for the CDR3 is TGTGCCAGCAGCCTGAACCCGGGGGGCAGGACCGGGGAGCTGTTTTTT. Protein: CASSLNPGGRTGELFF.

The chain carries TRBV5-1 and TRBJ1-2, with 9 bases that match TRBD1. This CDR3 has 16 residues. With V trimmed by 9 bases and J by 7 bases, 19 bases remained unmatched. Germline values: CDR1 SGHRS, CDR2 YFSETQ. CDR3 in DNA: TGCGCCACCCAAAAGGGACAGGGAATGGGGCTCGCTGGCTACACCTTC. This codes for CATQKGQGMGLAGYTF.

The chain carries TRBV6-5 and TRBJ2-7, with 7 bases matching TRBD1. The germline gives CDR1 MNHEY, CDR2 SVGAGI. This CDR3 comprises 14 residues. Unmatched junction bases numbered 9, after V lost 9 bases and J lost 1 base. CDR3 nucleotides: TGTGCCAGTTCCCGAGACAGGGTGTCCTACGAGCAGTACTTC. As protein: CASSRDRVSYEQYF.

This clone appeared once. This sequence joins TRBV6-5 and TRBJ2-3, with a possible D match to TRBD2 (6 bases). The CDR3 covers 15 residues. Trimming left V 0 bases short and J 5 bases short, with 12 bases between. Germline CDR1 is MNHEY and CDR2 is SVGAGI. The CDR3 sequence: CASSYSERRGDTQYF. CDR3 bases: TGTGCCAGCAGTTACTCTGAGCGGCGGGGAGATACGCAGTATTTT.

This chain's CDR3 is CASSLSGDAGYTF. The CDR3 DNA reads as TGCGCCAGCAGCTTGAGCGGGGACGCTGGCTACACCTTC. The chain links TRBV5-1 to TRBJ1-2; D possibly corresponds to TRBD1 (5 bases). Trimming shortened V by 1 base and J by 7 bases, and 11 bases separated the two germline ends. Germline CDR1 is SGHRS and CDR2 is YFSETQ. The CDR3 is made up of 13 amino acids.

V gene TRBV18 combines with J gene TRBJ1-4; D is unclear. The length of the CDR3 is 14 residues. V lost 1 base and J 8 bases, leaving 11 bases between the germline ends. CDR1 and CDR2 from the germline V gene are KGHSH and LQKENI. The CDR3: CASSPRGKEEKLFF. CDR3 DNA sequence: TGTGCCAGCTCACCACGAGGGAAGGAAGAAAAACTGTTTTTT.

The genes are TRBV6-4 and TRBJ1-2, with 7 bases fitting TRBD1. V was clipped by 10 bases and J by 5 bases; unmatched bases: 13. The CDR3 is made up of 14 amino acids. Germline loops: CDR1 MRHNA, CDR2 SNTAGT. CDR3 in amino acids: CATPKGAKRYGYTF. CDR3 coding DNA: TGTGCCACTCCTAAGGGGGCTAAGAGGTATGGCTACACCTTC.

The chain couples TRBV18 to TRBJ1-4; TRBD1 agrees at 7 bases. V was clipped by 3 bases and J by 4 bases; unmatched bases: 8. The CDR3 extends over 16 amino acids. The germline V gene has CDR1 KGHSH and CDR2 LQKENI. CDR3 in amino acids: CASSPGTAGINEKLFF. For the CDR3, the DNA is TGTGCCAGCTCACCCGGGACAGCCGGAATTAATGAAAAACTGTTTTTT.

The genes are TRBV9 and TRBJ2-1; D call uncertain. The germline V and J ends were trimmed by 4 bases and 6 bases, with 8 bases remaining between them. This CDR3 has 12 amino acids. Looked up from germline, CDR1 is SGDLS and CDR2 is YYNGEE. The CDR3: CASSPNSNEQFF. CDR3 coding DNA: TGTGCCAGCAGCCCTAACAGCAATGAGCAGTTCTTC.